The rows below give T cell receptor beta chains drawn from one sample of a study of cytomegalovirus exposure and HLA in healthy donors. Measured with immunoSEQ multiplex PCR; TCRdb has only the in-frame clones, and not every one. This sample yields about 67,000 clones, of which more than 80% are seen a single time; around 10% belongs to the top ten. Sequencing was done on a sample of PBMCs. These TCRs come from a woman aged 30 to 39 in good health and CMV-seropositive. The CDR3 runs from the conserved cysteine through the conserved F or W. D genes are given only for firm matches. Only part of the rows carry a size: once, few, many, or a class if the clone is expanded.

d_gene	v_gene	len	j_gene	abundance	CDR3aa	CDR3nt
NA	TRBV9	13	TRBJ1-2	NA	CASSVARGGGYTF	TGTGCCAGCAGCGTAGCCCGCGGGGGGGGCTACACCTTC
NA	TRBV19	13	TRBJ2-1	few	CASSILQVNEQFF	TGTGCCAGTAGTATTTTACAGGTCAATGAGCAGTTCTTC
TRBD2	TRBV5-6	15	TRBJ2-1	few	CASRTSGRAYNEQFF	TGTGCCAGTCGGACTAGCGGGAGAGCCTACAATGAGCAGTTCTTC
TRBD1	TRBV7-9	14	TRBJ1-4	NA	CASSTGTGGEKLFF	TGTGCCAGCAGCACCGGGACAGGGGGCGAAAAACTGTTTTTT
NA	TRBV9	16	TRBJ1-3	NA	CASSVGGGSPGNTIYF	TGTGCCAGCAGCGTAGGTGGGGGCAGCCCTGGAAACACCATATATTTT
TRBD2	TRBV27	17	TRBJ2-1	NA	CASSPKSGRDSYNEQFF	TGTGCCAGCAGTCCGAAGAGCGGGAGGGACTCCTACAATGAGCAGTTCTTC
NA	TRBV6-5	15	TRBJ1-1	NA	CASSYSGDGGTEAFF	TGTGCCAGCAGTTACAGCGGGGATGGGGGCACTGAAGCTTTCTTT
NA	TRBV28	14	TRBJ2-1	NA	CASSSPGTKYEQFF	TGTGCCAGCAGCTCACCGGGAACGAAATATGAGCAGTTCTTC
TRBD1	TRBV5-1	14	TRBJ1-2	NA	CASSLAWTGEGYTF	TGCGCCAGCAGCTTGGCCTGGACAGGGGAGGGCTACACCTTC
NA	TRBV6-1	15	TRBJ2-7	NA	CASNIRTPSAYEQYF	TGTGCCAGCAATATAAGGACGCCTAGCGCCTACGAGCAGTACTTC
TRBD1	TRBV28	14	TRBJ2-7	NA	CASSLSGGTYEQYF	TGTGCCAGCAGTTTGTCAGGGGGCACCTACGAGCAGTACTTC
TRBD1	TRBV5-4	16	TRBJ1-2	NA	CASSLPGTGATYGYTF	TGTGCCAGCAGCCTGCCGGGGACAGGCGCGACGTATGGCTACACCTTC
NA	TRBV7-9	13	TRBJ2-5	NA	CASRPTRAETQYF	TGTGCCAGCAGACCCACTAGGGCGGAGACCCAGTACTTC
TRBD1	TRBV6-6	15	TRBJ2-3	NA	CASTKQGQGTDTQYF	TGTGCCAGCACTAAGCAGGGACAGGGAACAGATACGCAGTATTTT
NA	TRBV7-8	13	TRBJ2-7	NA	CASSPDTSYEQYF	TGTGCCAGCAGCCCCGACACTTCCTACGAGCAGTACTTC
TRBD2	TRBV5-1	16	TRBJ2-3	NA	CASSPDRTSGRDTQYF	TGCGCCAGCAGCCCGGATCGGACTAGCGGGAGAGATACGCAGTATTTT
NA	TRBV2	13	TRBJ2-3	NA	CASSVDTGDTQYF	TGTGCCAGCAGCGTCGATACCGGAGATACGCAGTATTTT
NA	TRBV6-5	15	TRBJ2-6	NA	CASSPLSSGANVLTF	TGTGCCAGCAGTCCTCTTAGCTCTGGGGCCAACGTCCTGACTTTC
NA	TRBV18	12	TRBJ1-1	NA	CASSREIVSAFF	TGTGCCAGCTCACGAGAGATAGTTTCAGCTTTCTTT
NA	TRBV7-9	12	TRBJ2-5	once	CASSTPGETQYF	TGTGCCAGCAGCACCCCCGGGGAGACCCAGTACTTC
NA	TRBV14	14	TRBJ2-1	NA	CASSPLTIGNEQFF	TGTGCCAGCAGCCCTCTAACAATCGGGAATGAGCAGTTCTTC
TRBD2	TRBV19	13	TRBJ2-5	NA	CASCRTSGLEQYF	TGTGCCAGTTGCCGGACTAGCGGTTTAGAGCAGTACTTC
NA	TRBV29-1	17	TRBJ1-2	NA	CSVEDRLGGSHNYGYTF	TGCAGCGTTGAAGATCGTCTGGGGGGGTCCCACAACTATGGCTACACCTTC
TRBD1	TRBV25-1	14	TRBJ1-1	NA	CASSDGTGVTEAFF	TGTGCCAGCAGTGATGGGACAGGGGTCACTGAAGCTTTCTTT
NA	TRBV7-6	15	TRBJ2-5	NA	CASSLERRRQETQYF	TGTGCCAGCAGCTTAGAAAGGAGGCGCCAAGAGACCCAGTACTTC
NA	TRBV19	18	TRBJ1-2	NA	CASSIRHRYRELDYGYTF	TGTGCCAGTAGTATACGGCATCGGTACAGGGAACTTGACTATGGCTACACCTTC
NA	TRBV5-1	11	TRBJ2-1	NA	CASSLQNEQFF	TGCGCCAGCAGCTTGCAAAATGAGCAGTTCTTC
NA	TRBV30	14	TRBJ1-2	NA	CAWRPFRENYGYTF	TGTGCCTGGAGACCTTTCCGGGAGAACTATGGCTACACCTTC
NA	TRBV2	13	TRBJ1-2	NA	CASSDGQNYGYTF	TGTGCCAGCAGTGATGGGCAGAATTATGGCTACACCTTC
NA	TRBV19	16	TRBJ1-1	NA	CASSIIPRAANTEAFF	TGTGCCAGTAGTATAATTCCCCGCGCGGCGAACACTGAAGCTTTCTTT
NA	TRBV27	16	TRBJ2-7	NA	CASSLGASGSFYEQYF	TGTGCCAGCAGTTTGGGGGCTAGCGGAAGCTTCTACGAGCAGTACTTC
NA	TRBV7-9	13	TRBJ1-1	NA	CASSLGGVTEAFF	TGTGCCAGCAGCTTGGGGGGGGTCACTGAAGCTTTCTTT
TRBD1	TRBV19	15	TRBJ1-2	NA	CASSLSGQGGYGYTF	TGTGCCAGTAGTCTATCGGGACAGGGAGGCTATGGCTACACCTTC
TRBD1	TRBV5-4	14	TRBJ1-1	NA	CASSYGQGDTEAFF	TGTGCCAGCAGCTACGGACAGGGGGACACTGAAGCTTTCTTT
NA	TRBV5-1	11	TRBJ2-5	NA	CASRRKETQYF	TGCGCCAGCAGGCGTAAAGAGACCCAGTACTTC
NA	TRBV25-1	14	TRBJ2-3	NA	CASSGGHSADTQYF	TGTGCCAGCAGTGGTGGGCATAGCGCAGATACGCAGTATTTT
TRBD1	TRBV2	13	TRBJ2-7	NA	CASSPQGVDEQYF	TGTGCCAGCAGTCCTCAGGGGGTCGACGAGCAGTACTTC
NA	TRBV5-1	13	TRBJ2-7	NA	CASSLSPRYEQYF	TGCGCCAGCAGCTTGTCCCCTCGGTACGAGCAGTACTTC
NA	TRBV10-1	14	TRBJ1-6	NA	CASSESGELSPLHF	TGCGCCAGCAGTGAGTCCGGAGAGTTGTCACCCCTCCACTTT
NA	TRBV7-9	11	TRBJ1-4	NA	CASEGGEKLFF	TGTGCCAGCGAAGGGGGGGAGAAACTGTTTTTT
NA	TRBV9	17	TRBJ2-1	once	CASSVVEIVDSHNEQFF	TGTGCCAGCAGCGTAGTGGAAATTGTGGACAGCCACAATGAGCAGTTCTTC
NA	TRBV5-1	13	TRBJ1-2	NA	CASSLVPGYGYTF	TGCGCCAGCAGCTTGGTTCCAGGCTATGGCTACACCTTC
TRBD2	TRBV2	15	TRBJ2-5	NA	CASSDRGTSVETQYF	TGTGCCAGCAGTGATAGAGGGACTAGCGTCGAGACCCAGTACTTC
NA	TRBV15	15	TRBJ1-5	NA	CATSRDPGDNQPQHF	TGTGCCACCAGCAGAGATCCAGGGGACAATCAGCCCCAGCATTTT
NA	TRBV29-1	16	TRBJ2-2	NA	CSVEDWASSNTGELFF	TGCAGCGTTGAAGATTGGGCATCCTCGAACACCGGGGAGCTGTTTTTT
TRBD1	TRBV19	15	TRBJ1-2	NA	CASSIGNRDSLGYTF	TGTGCCAGTAGTATAGGTAACCGGGACAGCTTGGGCTACACCTTC
TRBD2	TRBV2	21	TRBJ2-1	NA	CASSEIRRGTSGGSSYNEQFF	TGTGCCAGCAGTGAAATTCGTCGCGGGACTAGCGGGGGGAGCTCCTACAATGAGCAGTTCTTC
TRBD2	TRBV18	17	TRBJ2-2	NA	CASSPVIGLARPGELFF	TGTGCCAGCTCACCGGTAATTGGACTAGCGAGACCCGGGGAGCTGTTTTTT
TRBD1	TRBV27	14	TRBJ1-6	NA	CASSLDRGLSPLHF	TGTGCCAGCAGTTTGGACAGGGGGCTGTCACCCCTCCACTTT
TRBD2	TRBV7-2	18	TRBJ2-7	NA	CASSLAPLAGGAGYEQYF	TGTGCCAGCAGCTTAGCCCCACTAGCGGGAGGGGCAGGATACGAGCAGTACTTC
NA	TRBV7-3	16	TRBJ2-2	NA	CASRREGGEATGELFF	TGTGCCAGCAGAAGGGAGGGGGGCGAAGCCACCGGGGAGCTGTTTTTT
NA	TRBV6-5	14	TRBJ2-2	once	CTSSGRTSTGELFF	TGTACCAGCAGTGGCCGGACAAGCACCGGGGAGCTGTTTTTT
NA	TRBV5-8	16	TRBJ1-1	once	CASSSPRYQLNTEAFF	TGTGCCAGCAGCTCCCCTCGGTACCAACTTAACACTGAAGCTTTCTTT
NA	TRBV5-1	14	TRBJ1-1	NA	CASRSTGWDTEAFF	TGCGCCAGCAGATCTACAGGGTGGGACACTGAAGCTTTCTTT
TRBD1	TRBV5-1	16	TRBJ1-2	NA	CASSLGQGVPNYGYTF	TGCGCCAGCAGCTTGGGACAGGGGGTCCCTAACTATGGCTACACCTTC
TRBD1	TRBV5-8	13	TRBJ1-2	NA	CASSLTGVQGYTF	TGTGCCAGCAGCTTAACAGGGGTTCAAGGCTACACCTTC